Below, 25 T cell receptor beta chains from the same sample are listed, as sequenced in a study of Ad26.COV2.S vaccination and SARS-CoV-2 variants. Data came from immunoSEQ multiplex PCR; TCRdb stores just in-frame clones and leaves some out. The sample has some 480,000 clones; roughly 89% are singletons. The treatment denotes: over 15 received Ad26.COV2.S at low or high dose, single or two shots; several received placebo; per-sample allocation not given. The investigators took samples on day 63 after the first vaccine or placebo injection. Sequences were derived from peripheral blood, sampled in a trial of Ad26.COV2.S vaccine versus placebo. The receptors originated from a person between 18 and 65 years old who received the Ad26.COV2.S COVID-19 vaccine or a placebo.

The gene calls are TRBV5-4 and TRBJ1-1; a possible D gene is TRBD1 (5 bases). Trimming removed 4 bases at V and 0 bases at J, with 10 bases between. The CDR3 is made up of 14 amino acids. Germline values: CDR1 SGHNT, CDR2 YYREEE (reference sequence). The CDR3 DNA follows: TGTGCCAGCAGCAGGGGACGGCTGAACACTGAAGCTTTCTTT. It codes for CASSRGRLNTEAFF.

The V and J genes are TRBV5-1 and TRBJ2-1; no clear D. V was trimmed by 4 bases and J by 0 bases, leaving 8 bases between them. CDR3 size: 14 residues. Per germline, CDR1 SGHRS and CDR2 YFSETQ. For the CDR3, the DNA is TGCGCCAGCAGCCTCGAGAACTCCTACAATGAGCAGTTCTTC. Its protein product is CASSLENSYNEQFF. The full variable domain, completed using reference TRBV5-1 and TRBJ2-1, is KAGVTQTPRYLIKTRGQQVTLSCSPISGHRSVSWYQQTPGQGLQFLFEYFSETQRNKGNFPGRFSGRQFSNSRSEMNVSTLELGDSALYLCASSLENSYNEQFFGPGTRLTVL.

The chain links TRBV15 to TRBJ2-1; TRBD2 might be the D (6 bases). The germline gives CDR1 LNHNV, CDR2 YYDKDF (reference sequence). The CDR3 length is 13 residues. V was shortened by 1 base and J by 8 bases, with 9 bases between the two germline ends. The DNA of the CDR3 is TGTGCCACCAGCAGAGGACAGCGGGATGAGCAGTTCTTC. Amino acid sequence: CATSRGQRDEQFF.

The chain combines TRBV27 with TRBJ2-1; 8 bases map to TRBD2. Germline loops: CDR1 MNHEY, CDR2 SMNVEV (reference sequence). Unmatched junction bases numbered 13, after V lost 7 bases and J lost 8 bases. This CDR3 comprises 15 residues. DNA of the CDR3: TGTGCCAGCACCCCCACTAGCGGTTCTCGCCATGAGCAGTTCTTC. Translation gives CASTPTSGSRHEQFF.

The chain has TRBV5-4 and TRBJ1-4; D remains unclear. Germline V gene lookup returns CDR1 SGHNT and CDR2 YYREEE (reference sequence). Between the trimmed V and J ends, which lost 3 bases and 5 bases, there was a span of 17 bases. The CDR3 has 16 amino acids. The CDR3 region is CASSWAEGNGNEKLFF. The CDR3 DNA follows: TGTGCCAGCAGCTGGGCGGAGGGTAACGGCAATGAAAAACTGTTTTTT.

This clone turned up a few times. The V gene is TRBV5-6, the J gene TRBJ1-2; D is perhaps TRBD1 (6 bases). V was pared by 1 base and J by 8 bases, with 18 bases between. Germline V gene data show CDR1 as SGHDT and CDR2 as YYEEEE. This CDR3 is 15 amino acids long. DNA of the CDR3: TGTGCCAGCAGCTTGAGGGCAGGGGCTCTAGGAGGCTACACCTTC. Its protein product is CASSLRAGALGGYTF.

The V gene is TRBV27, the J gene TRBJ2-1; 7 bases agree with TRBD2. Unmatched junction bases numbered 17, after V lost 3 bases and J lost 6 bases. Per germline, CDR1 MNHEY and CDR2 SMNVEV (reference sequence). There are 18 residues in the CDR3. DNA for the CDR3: TGTGCCAGCAGTTTGGCACCCCCCGGACTAGTTCTAGGCAATGAGCAGTTCTTC. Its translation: CASSLAPPGLVLGNEQFF.

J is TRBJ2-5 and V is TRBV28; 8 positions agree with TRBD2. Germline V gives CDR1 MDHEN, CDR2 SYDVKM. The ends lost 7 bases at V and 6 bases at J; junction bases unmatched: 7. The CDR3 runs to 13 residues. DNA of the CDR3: TGTGCCAGCACCCCCGGGGGGGGTCAGACCCAGTACTTC. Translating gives CASTPGGGQTQYF.

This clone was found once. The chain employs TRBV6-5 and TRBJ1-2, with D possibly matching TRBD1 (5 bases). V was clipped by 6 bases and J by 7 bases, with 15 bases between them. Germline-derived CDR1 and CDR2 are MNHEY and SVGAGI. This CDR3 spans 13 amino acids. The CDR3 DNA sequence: TGTGCCAGCAGCCAAAGCAGGGCGGCTGGCTACACCTTC. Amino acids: CASSQSRAAGYTF.

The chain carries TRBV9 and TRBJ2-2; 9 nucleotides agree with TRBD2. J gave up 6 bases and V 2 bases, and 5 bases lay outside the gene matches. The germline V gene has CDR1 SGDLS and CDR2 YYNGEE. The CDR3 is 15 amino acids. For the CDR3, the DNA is TGTGCCAGCAGCGTTAGCGGGAGAAGCGCCGGGGAGCTGTTTTTT. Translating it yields CASSVSGRSAGELFF.

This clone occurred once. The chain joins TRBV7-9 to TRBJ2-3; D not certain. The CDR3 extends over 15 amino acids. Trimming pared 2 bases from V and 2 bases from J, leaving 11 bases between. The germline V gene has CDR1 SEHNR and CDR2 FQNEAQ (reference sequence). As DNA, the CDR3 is TGTGCCAGCAGCTTACTCGGGTCCGACACAGATACGCAGTATTTT. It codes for CASSLLGSDTDTQYF.

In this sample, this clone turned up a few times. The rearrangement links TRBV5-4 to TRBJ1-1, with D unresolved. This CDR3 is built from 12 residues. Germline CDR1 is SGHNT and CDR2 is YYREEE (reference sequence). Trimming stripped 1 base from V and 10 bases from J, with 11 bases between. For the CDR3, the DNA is TGTGCCAGCAGCTTGCAGGCGGCCGCAGCTTTCTTT. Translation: CASSLQAAAAFF.

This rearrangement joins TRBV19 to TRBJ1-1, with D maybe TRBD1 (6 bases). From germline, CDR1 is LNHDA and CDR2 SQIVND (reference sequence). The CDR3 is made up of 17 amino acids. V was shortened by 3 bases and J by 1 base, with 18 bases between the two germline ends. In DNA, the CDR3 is TGTGCCAGTAGTATTGTCTTGAGACTGGGGGCGAACACTGAAGCTTTCTTT. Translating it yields CASSIVLRLGANTEAFF.

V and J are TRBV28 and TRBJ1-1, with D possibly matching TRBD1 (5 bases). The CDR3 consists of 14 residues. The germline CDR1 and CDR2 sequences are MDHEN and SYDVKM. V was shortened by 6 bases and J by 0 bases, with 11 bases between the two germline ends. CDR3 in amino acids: CASRTGTLNTEAFF. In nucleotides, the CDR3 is TGTGCCAGCAGAACCGGGACGTTGAACACTGAAGCTTTCTTT.

The chain's CDR3 is CASSLQNYNSPLHF. The CDR3 nucleotides are TGTGCCAGCAGTTTACAGAACTATAATTCACCCCTCCACTTT. V gene TRBV28 combines with J gene TRBJ1-6; D gene unclear. This CDR3 spans 14 amino acids. The V gene lost 2 bases and the J gene lost 3 bases, with 5 bases spanning the gap. CDR1 is MDHEN and CDR2 is SYDVKM in the germline V gene.

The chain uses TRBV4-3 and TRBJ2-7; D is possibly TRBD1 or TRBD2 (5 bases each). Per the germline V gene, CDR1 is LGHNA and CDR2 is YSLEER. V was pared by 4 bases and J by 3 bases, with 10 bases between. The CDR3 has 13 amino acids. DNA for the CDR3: TGCGCCAGCAGCCTCAGGGCGGGCTACGAGCAGTACTTC. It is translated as CASSLRAGYEQYF.

CDR3 region: CAAETTGAYGYTF. The DNA for the CDR3 is TGTGCCGCGGAGACGACAGGGGCCTATGGCTACACCTTC. The V call is TRBV30, the J call TRBJ1-2, with 8 bases aligning to TRBD1. Germline V gives CDR1 GTSNPN, CDR2 SVGIG (reference sequence). This CDR3 is built from 13 residues. Losses at the gene ends were 8 bases for V and 4 bases for J; bases not matched to a gene: 9.

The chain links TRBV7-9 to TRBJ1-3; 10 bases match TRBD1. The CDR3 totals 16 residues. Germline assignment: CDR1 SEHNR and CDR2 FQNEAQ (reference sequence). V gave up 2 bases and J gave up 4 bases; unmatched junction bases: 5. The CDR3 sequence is CASSLLGQGLGNTIYF. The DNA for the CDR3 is TGTGCCAGCAGCTTACTGGGACAGGGGCTGGGAAACACCATATATTTT.

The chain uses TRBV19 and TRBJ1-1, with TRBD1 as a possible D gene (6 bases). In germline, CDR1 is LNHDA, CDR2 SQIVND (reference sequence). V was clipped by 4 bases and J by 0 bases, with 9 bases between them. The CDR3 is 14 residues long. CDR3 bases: TGTGCCAGTAGTACTGGACAGCTGAACACTGAAGCTTTCTTT. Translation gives CASSTGQLNTEAFF.

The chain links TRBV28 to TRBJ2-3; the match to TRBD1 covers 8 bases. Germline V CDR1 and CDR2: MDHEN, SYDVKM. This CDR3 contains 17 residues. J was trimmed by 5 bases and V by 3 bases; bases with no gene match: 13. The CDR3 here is CASSFQAGGWGEDTQYF. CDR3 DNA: TGTGCCAGCAGTTTTCAGGCAGGGGGCTGGGGAGAAGATACGCAGTATTTT.

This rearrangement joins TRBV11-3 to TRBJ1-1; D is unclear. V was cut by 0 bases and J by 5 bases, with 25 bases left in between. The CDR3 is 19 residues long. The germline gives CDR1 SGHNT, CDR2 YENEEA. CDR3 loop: CASSLDEGVRGRRSTEAFF. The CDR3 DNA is TGTGCCAGCAGCTTAGATGAAGGAGTTCGCGGTCGCCGGTCGACTGAAGCTTTCTTT.

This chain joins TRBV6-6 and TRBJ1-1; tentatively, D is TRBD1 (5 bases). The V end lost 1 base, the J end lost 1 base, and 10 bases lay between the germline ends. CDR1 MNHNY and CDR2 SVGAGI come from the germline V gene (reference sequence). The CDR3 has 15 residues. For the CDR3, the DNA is TGTGCCAGCAGTTACTTTGGGACTCAGAACACTGAAGCTTTCTTT. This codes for CASSYFGTQNTEAFF.

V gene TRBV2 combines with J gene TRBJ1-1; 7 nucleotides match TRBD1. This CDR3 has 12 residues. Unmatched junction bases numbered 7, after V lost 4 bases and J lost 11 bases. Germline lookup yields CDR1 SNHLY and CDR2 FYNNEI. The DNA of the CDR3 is TGTGCCAGCAGTGGACAGGGCAGTTGGGCTTTCTTT. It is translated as CASSGQGSWAFF.

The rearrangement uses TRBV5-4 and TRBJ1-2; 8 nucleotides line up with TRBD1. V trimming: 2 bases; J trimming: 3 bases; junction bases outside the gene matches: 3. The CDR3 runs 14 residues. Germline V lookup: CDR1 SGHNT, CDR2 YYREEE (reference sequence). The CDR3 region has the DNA TGTGCCAGCAGCTTACCGGGACAGGACTATGGCTACACCTTC. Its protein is CASSLPGQDYGYTF.

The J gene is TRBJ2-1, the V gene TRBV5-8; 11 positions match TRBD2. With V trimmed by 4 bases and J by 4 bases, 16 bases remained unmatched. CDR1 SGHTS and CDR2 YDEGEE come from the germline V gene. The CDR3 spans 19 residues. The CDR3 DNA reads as TGTGCCAGCAGCCGATATGGAGGGTTAGCGGGAGGGAGTTACAATGAGCAGTTCTTC. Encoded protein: CASSRYGGLAGGSYNEQFF.